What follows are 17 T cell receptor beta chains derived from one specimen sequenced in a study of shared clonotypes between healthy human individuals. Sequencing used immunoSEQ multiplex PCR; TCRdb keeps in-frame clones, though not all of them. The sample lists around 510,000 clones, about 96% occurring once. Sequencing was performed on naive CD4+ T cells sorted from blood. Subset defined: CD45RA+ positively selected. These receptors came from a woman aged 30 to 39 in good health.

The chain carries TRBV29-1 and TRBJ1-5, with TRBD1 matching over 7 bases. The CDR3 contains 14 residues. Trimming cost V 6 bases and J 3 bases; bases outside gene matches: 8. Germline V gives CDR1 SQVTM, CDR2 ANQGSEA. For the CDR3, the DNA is TGCAGCGTGGGGGACAGCAATTTCAATCAGCCCCAGCATTTT. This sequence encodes CSVGDSNFNQPQHF.

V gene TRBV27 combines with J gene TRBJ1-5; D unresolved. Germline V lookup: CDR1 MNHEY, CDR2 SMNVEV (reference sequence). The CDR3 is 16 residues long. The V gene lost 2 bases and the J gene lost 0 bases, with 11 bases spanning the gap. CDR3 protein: CASSLKGTASNQPQHF. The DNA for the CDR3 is TGTGCCAGCAGTTTAAAGGGAACGGCTAGCAATCAGCCCCAGCATTTT.

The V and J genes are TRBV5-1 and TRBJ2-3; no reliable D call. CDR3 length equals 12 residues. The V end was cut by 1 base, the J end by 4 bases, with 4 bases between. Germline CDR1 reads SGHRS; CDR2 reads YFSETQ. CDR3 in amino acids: CASSLFSDTQYF. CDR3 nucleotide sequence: TGCGCCAGCAGCTTGTTCTCAGATACGCAGTATTTT.

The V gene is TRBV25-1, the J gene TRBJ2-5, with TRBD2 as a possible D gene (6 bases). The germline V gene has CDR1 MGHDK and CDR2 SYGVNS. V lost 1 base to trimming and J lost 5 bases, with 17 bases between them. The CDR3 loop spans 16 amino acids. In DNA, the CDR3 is TGTGCCAGCAGTGAATTTCGGGGGAGCGGACGGGAGACCCAGTACTTC. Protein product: CASSEFRGSGRETQYF.

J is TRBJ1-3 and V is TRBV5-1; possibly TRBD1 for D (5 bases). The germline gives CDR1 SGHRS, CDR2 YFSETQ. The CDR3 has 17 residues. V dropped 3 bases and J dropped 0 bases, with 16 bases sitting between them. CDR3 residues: CASSSRDASHSGNTIYF. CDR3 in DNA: TGCGCCAGCAGCTCCCGGGACGCTTCCCACTCTGGAAACACCATATATTTT.

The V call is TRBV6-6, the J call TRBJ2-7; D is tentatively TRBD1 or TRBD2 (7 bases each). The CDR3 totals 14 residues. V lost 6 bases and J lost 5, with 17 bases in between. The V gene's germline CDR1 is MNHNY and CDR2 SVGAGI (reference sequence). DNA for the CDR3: TGTGCCAGCAGCAGAAAACAGGGGAGGGACGAGCAGTACTTC. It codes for CASSRKQGRDEQYF.

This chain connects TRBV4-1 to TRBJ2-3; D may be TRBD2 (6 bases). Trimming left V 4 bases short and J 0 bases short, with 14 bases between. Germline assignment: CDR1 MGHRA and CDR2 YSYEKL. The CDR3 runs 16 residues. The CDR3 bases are TGCGCCAGCAGCCCATTGGGGCGGGGTAGCACAGATACGCAGTATTTT. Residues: CASSPLGRGSTDTQYF.

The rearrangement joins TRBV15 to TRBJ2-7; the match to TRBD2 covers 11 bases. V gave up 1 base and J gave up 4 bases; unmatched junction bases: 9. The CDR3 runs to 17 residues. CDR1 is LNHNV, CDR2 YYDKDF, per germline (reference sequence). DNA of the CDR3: TGTGCCACCAGCAGAGGATCCCTAGCGGGAGGTCAATACGAGCAGTACTTC. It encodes CATSRGSLAGGQYEQYF.

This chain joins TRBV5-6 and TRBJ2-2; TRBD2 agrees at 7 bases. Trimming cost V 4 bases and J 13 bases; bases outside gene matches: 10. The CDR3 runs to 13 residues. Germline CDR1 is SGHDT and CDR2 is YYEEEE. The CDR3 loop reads CASSPTRTSRLFF. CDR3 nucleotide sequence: TGTGCCAGCAGCCCTACCCGGACTAGTCGGCTGTTTTTT.

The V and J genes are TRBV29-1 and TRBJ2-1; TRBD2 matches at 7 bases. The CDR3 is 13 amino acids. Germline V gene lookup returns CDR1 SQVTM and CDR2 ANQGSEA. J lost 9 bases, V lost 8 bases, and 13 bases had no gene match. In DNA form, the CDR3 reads TGCAGCCCGCGCGGACTAGGAGTCGGTGAGCAGTTCTTC. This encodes CSPRGLGVGEQFF.

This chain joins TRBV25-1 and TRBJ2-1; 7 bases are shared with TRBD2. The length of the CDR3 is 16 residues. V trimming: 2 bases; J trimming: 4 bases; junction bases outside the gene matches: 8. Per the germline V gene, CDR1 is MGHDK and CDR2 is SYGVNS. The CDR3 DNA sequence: TGTGCCAGCAGTGAAGGGGCGGGAGCTACATACAATGAGCAGTTCTTC. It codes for CASSEGAGATYNEQFF.

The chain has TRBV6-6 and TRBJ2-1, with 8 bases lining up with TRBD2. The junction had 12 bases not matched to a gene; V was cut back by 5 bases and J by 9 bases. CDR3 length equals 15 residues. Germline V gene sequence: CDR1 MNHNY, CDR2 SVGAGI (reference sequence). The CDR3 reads CASSHLSGSGGEQFF. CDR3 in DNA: TGTGCCAGCAGTCACCTGAGCGGGAGTGGGGGTGAGCAGTTCTTC.

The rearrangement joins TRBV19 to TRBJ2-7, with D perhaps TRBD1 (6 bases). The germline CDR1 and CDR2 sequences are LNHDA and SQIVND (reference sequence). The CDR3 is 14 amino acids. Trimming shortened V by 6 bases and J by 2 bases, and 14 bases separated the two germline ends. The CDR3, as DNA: TGTGCCAGTAGAATCGCGGACAGAGCCTACGAGCAGTACTTC. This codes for CASRIADRAYEQYF. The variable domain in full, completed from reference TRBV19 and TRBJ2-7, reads DGGITQSPKYLFRKEGQNVTLSCEQNLNHDAMYWYRQDPGQGLRLIYYSQIVNDFQKGDIAEGYSVSREKKESFPLTVTSAQKNPTAFYLCASRIADRAYEQYFGPGTRLTVT.

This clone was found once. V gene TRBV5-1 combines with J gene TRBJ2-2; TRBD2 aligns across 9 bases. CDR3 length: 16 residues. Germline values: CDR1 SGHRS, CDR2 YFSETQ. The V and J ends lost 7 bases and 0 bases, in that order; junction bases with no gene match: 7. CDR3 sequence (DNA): TGCGCCAGCCGGACTAGCGTCGGTCCGAACACCGGGGAGCTGTTTTTT. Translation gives CASRTSVGPNTGELFF.

The CDR3 nucleotides read TGCGCCAGCAGCTCGACTAGCCCTAAGACCAATGAGCAGTTCTTC. Encoded protein: CASSSTSPKTNEQFF. The J gene is TRBJ2-1, the V gene TRBV5-1, with 7 bases identical to TRBD2. This CDR3 region has 15 residues. The germline CDR1 and CDR2 sequences are SGHRS and YFSETQ. The V and J ends lost 3 bases and 6 bases, in that order; junction bases with no gene match: 9.

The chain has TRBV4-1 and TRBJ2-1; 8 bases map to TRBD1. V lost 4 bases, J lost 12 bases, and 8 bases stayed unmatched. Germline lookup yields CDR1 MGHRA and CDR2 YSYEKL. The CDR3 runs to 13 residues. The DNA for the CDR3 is TGCGCCAGCAGCCTAGAAGGAGGGACAGGGCAGTTCTTC. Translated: CASSLEGGTGQFF.

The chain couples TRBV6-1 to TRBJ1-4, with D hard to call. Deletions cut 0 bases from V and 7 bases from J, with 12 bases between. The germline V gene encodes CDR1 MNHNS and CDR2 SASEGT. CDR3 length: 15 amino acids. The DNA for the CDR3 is TGTGCCAGCAGTGAAGCTGGATTGGGGAGTGAAAAACTGTTTTTT. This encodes CASSEAGLGSEKLFF.